What follows are 27 T cell receptor beta chains derived from one specimen sequenced in a study of blood T cells in healthy people across ages. A sample-barcoded 5' primer and a J-beta primer mix were used in a second PCR of roughly 7 to 12 cycles. TCRdb redid the calling of the 5' RACE reads with MiXCR, one entry per CDR3 protein. The sample carries around 990,000 distinct CDR3 sequences, about two fifths recorded once. Material for sequencing was blood. The source of these receptors is a man aged 18 to 29 in good health.

This clonotype was picked up many times. This CDR3 reads CAISDDRVYTEAFF. The DNA of the CDR3 is TGTGCCATCAGTGACGACAGGGTCTACACTGAAGCTTTCTTT. The chain uses TRBV10-3 and TRBJ1-1; TRBD1 matches at 7 bases. The CDR3 is made up of 14 amino acids. The germline V gene has CDR1 ENHRY and CDR2 SYGVKD. J lost 3 bases, V lost 3 bases, and 4 bases had no gene match.

This chain connects TRBV30 to TRBJ1-2; no definite D call. Per the germline V gene, CDR1 is GTSNPN and CDR2 is SVGIG (reference sequence). The V and J ends lost 0 bases and 4 bases respectively, with 9 bases between them. The CDR3 loop spans 13 amino acids. The DNA for the CDR3 is TGTGCCTGGAGTGTAGGCCCGGTCTATGGCTACACCTTC. Its protein product is CAWSVGPVYGYTF. The variable domain in full, completed from reference TRBV30 and TRBJ1-2, reads SQTIHQWPATLVQPVGSPLSLECTVEGTSNPNLYWYRQAAGRGLQLLFYSVGIGQISSEVPQNLSASRPQDRQFILSSKKLLLSDSGFYLCAWSVGPVYGYTFGSGTRLTVV.

This clonotype was observed a few times. V is TRBV25-1 and J is TRBJ1-2, with D uncertain. V was trimmed by 5 bases and J by 2 bases, leaving 9 bases between them. From germline, CDR1 is MGHDK and CDR2 SYGVNS. This CDR3 has 13 amino acids. CDR3 region: CASSPAKNYGYTF. Written as DNA, the CDR3 is TGTGCCAGCAGTCCCGCCAAGAACTATGGCTACACCTTC.

The gene calls are TRBV20-1 and TRBJ2-2; D might be TRBD1 or TRBD2, each matching 5 bases. The germline V gene has CDR1 DFQATT and CDR2 SNEGSKA (reference sequence). Between the trimmed V and J ends, which lost 0 bases and 4 bases, there was a span of 12 bases. The CDR3 contains 15 residues. CDR3: CSARDLGDPTGELFF. The DNA for the CDR3 is TGCAGTGCTAGAGATCTGGGGGACCCCACCGGGGAGCTGTTTTTT.

This clonotype turned up a few times. V and J are TRBV10-3 and TRBJ2-2, with 8 bases that match TRBD2. The CDR3 extends over 18 amino acids. V shed 0 bases, J shed 0 bases, and the junction held 6 bases outside the gene matches. Germline CDR1 is ENHRY and CDR2 is SYGVKD. CDR3: CAISESSDSGANTGELFF. In DNA form, the CDR3 reads TGTGCCATCAGTGAGTCAAGTGATAGCGGGGCGAACACCGGGGAGCTGTTTTTT.

This chain links TRBV20-1 with TRBJ1-1; 8 nucleotides agree with TRBD1. J lost 4 bases, V lost 3 bases, and 7 bases had no gene match. This CDR3 region has 14 residues. In germline, CDR1 is DFQATT, CDR2 SNEGSKA (reference sequence). CDR3 nucleotides: TGCAGTGCTAGCTCAGGGGGCGATGGCACTGAAGCTTTCTTT. Its translation is CSASSGGDGTEAFF.

This chain uses TRBV6-6 with TRBJ2-3, with D possibly being TRBD1 or TRBD2 (5 bases each). Between the trimmed V and J ends, which lost 5 bases and 4 bases, there was a span of 16 bases. This CDR3 is 15 amino acids long. CDR1 is MNHNY and CDR2 is SVGAGI in the germline V gene (reference sequence). The CDR3 sequence is CASSAHSGQADTQYF. DNA for the CDR3: TGTGCCAGCAGTGCCCACTCGGGGCAGGCAGATACGCAGTATTTT.

About this clonotype: Sequence at one end of the junction differs from germline and may be a read error. The rearrangement links TRBV5-1 to TRBJ2-2; TRBD2 might be the D (6 bases). This CDR3 comprises 15 residues. Per the germline V gene, CDR1 is SGHRS and CDR2 is YFSETQ. CDR3 nucleotide sequence: TGCGCCGGCAGCTTAAGCGGGCCGAACACCGGGGAGCTGTTTTTT. It is translated as CAGSLSGPNTGELFF.

The V and J genes are TRBV6-5 and TRBJ2-3, with TRBD2 matching 7 bases. Germline loops: CDR1 MNHEY, CDR2 SVGAGI. V gave up 6 bases and J gave up 3 bases; unmatched junction bases: 6. There are 14 residues in the CDR3. The CDR3 nucleotides are TGTGCCAGCAGGGGACGAGCGGGGACAGATACGCAGTATTTT. Residues: CASRGRAGTDTQYF.

This clonotype appeared once. The V call is TRBV20-1, the J call TRBJ2-5, with 7 bases that match TRBD1. This CDR3 comprises 16 residues. CDR1 and CDR2 (germline): DFQATT, SNEGSKA (reference sequence). The J segment lost 5 bases and the V segment lost 1 base, leaving 13 bases of the junction unmatched. The CDR3 region is CSARGLTGTIEETQYF. The CDR3 DNA reads as TGCAGTGCTAGAGGTTTGACAGGGACGATAGAGGAGACCCAGTACTTC.

V gene TRBV2 combines with J gene TRBJ2-1; D ambiguous. This CDR3 contains 12 residues. V was cut by 2 bases and J by 9 bases, with 8 bases left in between. CDR1 is SNHLY and CDR2 is FYNNEI in the germline V gene. The CDR3 sequence: CASSERASEQFF. CDR3 nucleotide sequence: TGTGCCAGCAGTGAAAGAGCATCTGAGCAGTTCTTC. Full variable domain (rest looked up from reference TRBV2 and TRBJ2-1): EPEVTQTPSHQVTQMGQEVILRCVPISNHLYFYWYRQILGQKVEFLVSFYNNEISEKSEIFDDQFSVERPDGSNFTLKIRSTKLEDSAMYFCASSERASEQFFGPGTRLTVL.

The chain uses TRBV12-5 and TRBJ2-5, with D unresolved. Germline loops: CDR1 LGHNT, CDR2 FRNRAP. Trimming left V 7 bases short and J 1 base short, with 4 bases between. This CDR3 spans 11 amino acids. CDR3 sequence: CASASQETQYF. CDR3 nucleotide sequence: TGTGCTAGTGCATCCCAAGAGACCCAGTACTTC.

This clonotype was recorded a few times. The chain carries TRBV7-2 and TRBJ1-2; D remains ambiguous. Germline CDR1 and CDR2: SGHTA and FQGNSA. This CDR3 is 16 amino acids long. V was cut by 0 bases and J by 5 bases, with 16 bases left in between. CDR3 coding DNA: TGTGCCAGCAGCTTAGCAGACCCCAACGCGGGTTATGGCTACACCTTC. As protein: CASSLADPNAGYGYTF.

This clonotype was detected many times. The CDR3 spells CASSVGLAGSDTQYF. The CDR3 region has the DNA TGTGCCAGCAGCGTAGGGCTAGCGGGGTCTGATACGCAGTATTTT. This chain links TRBV9 with TRBJ2-3; 9 bases are a match to TRBD2. The CDR3 is made up of 15 amino acids. Looked up from germline, CDR1 is SGDLS and CDR2 is YYNGEE. V dropped 0 bases and J dropped 6; count of bases not matched to a gene: 5.

Concerning this clonotype: Germline and junction disagree at one end, which may indicate a read error. The chain links TRBV9 to TRBJ2-5; weak D call: TRBD2 (6 bases). The CDR3 spans 13 residues. Germline lookup yields CDR1 SGDLS and CDR2 YYNGEE. CDR3 coding DNA: TGTGCCAGCAGCGTAGGGGGTCGGGAGACCCGGTACTTC. Its translation: CASSVGGRETRYF.

The chain carries TRBV2 and TRBJ2-3; 8 bases agree with TRBD1. Losses at the gene ends were 4 bases for V and 2 bases for J; bases not matched to a gene: 11. The CDR3 sequence is 17 residues long. Germline CDR1 and CDR2: SNHLY and FYNNEI. In DNA, the CDR3 is TGTGCCAGCAGTGGGGACGTCTGGACAGGGTACACAGATACGCAGTATTTT. As protein: CASSGDVWTGYTDTQYF.

This chain joins TRBV6-2 or TRBV6-3 and TRBJ2-3; D is unresolved. The V gene lost 2 bases and the J gene lost 0 bases, with 6 bases spanning the gap. CDR3 size: 14 residues. Germline CDR1 and CDR2: MNHEY and SVGEGT. CDR3 region: CASSYGYSTDTQYF. The CDR3 region has the DNA TGTGCCAGCAGTTACGGATATAGCACAGATACGCAGTATTTT.

The CDR3 sequence: CSATRGGGDTQYF. The CDR3 region has the DNA TGCAGTGCTACCCGGGGGGGGGGAGATACGCAGTATTTT. The genes are TRBV20-1 and TRBJ2-3; 8 positions agree with TRBD2. The ends lost 4 bases at V and 5 bases at J; junction bases unmatched: 5. The germline CDR1 and CDR2 sequences are DFQATT and SNEGSKA (reference sequence). CDR3 length: 13 residues.

This clonotype showed up just once. V is TRBV5-1 and J is TRBJ1-2; no clear D gene. The germline V and J ends were trimmed by 0 bases and 5 bases, with 17 bases remaining between them. This CDR3 region has 16 residues. Germline CDR1 and CDR2: SGHRS and YFSETQ. This chain's CDR3 is CASSLDGPGEEYGYTF. The CDR3 nucleotides read TGCGCCAGCAGCTTGGACGGACCCGGCGAGGAATATGGCTACACCTTC.

The V and J genes are TRBV7-9 and TRBJ1-2; D unresolved. V was cut by 0 bases and J by 4 bases, with 9 bases left in between. Germline V gene data show CDR1 as SEHNR and CDR2 as FQNEAQ (reference sequence). The CDR3 loop spans 14 amino acids. CDR3 in amino acids: CASSLAGGIYGYTF. CDR3 coding DNA: TGTGCCAGCAGCTTAGCGGGAGGCATCTATGGCTACACCTTC.

This rearrangement joins TRBV7-9 to TRBJ1-2; D uncertain. There are 13 residues in the CDR3. V lost 1 base, J lost 6 bases, and 9 bases lay in between. Germline loops: CDR1 SEHNR, CDR2 FQNEAQ (reference sequence). CDR3 bases: TGTGCCAGCAGCTTAGGTCAGCTCAATGGCTACACCTTC. Translated: CASSLGQLNGYTF. Complete variable domain (other parts from reference TRBV7-9 and TRBJ1-2): DTGVSQNPRHKITKRGQNVTFRCDPISEHNRLYWYRQTLGQGPEFLTYFQNEAQLEKSRLLSDRFSAERPKGSFSTLEIQRTEQGDSAMYLCASSLGQLNGYTFGSGTRLTVV.

This clonotype was detected a few times. This chain connects TRBV24-1 to TRBJ1-2; maybe TRBD1 (5 bases). CDR1 is KGHDR and CDR2 is SFDVKD in the germline V gene. This CDR3 region has 13 residues. V was trimmed by 3 bases and J by 6 bases, leaving 10 bases between them. The CDR3: CATSDAGSDGYTF. CDR3 sequence (DNA): TGTGCCACCAGTGATGCAGGGTCGGATGGCTACACCTTC.

CDR3 residues: CASSLIGGAGTEAFF. For the CDR3, the DNA is TGTGCCAGCAGCTTGATCGGGGGCGCGGGCACTGAAGCTTTCTTT. This chain uses TRBV5-5 with TRBJ1-1; possibly TRBD1 for D (6 bases). This CDR3 has 15 amino acids. The V gene lost 1 base and the J gene lost 4 bases, with 14 bases spanning the gap. Germline V CDR1 and CDR2: SGHKS, YYEKEE (reference sequence). Variable domain in full (rest from reference TRBV5-5 and TRBJ1-1): DAGVTQSPTHLIKTRGQQVTLRCSPISGHKSVSWYQQVLGQGPQFIFQYYEKEERGRGNFPDRFSARQFPNYSSELNVNALLLGDSALYLCASSLIGGAGTEAFFGQGTRLTVV.

The rearrangement joins TRBV7-2 to TRBJ2-5; no reliable D call. The CDR3 contains 12 residues. V was clipped by 6 bases and J by 4 bases, with 9 bases between them. Germline CDR1 SGHTA, CDR2 FQGNSA. In DNA form, the CDR3 reads TGTGCCAGCAGATTTATGGGAGAGACCCAGTACTTC. Amino acids: CASRFMGETQYF. Supplemented by reference TRBV7-2 and TRBJ2-5, the full variable domain reads GAGVSQSPSNKVTEKGKDVELRCDPISGHTALYWYRQSLGQGLEFLIYFQGNSAPDKSGLPSDRFSAERTGGSVSTLTIQRTQQEDSAVYLCASRFMGETQYFGPGTRLLVL.

V and J are TRBV7-2 and TRBJ1-4; a possible D gene is TRBD1 (5 bases). Between the trimmed V and J ends, which lost 2 bases and 2 bases, there was a span of 21 bases. The CDR3 is made up of 19 amino acids. Germline loops: CDR1 SGHTA, CDR2 FQGNSA. CDR3 protein: CASSLIAGKRLRTNEKLFF. The CDR3 DNA is TGTGCCAGCAGCTTAATTGCAGGGAAAAGGCTGAGGACTAATGAAAAACTGTTTTTT.

This CDR3 is CATSASPLDTQYF. The CDR3 DNA reads TGTGCCACCAGTGCCAGCCCCCTAGATACGCAGTATTTT. The chain employs TRBV24-1 and TRBJ2-3; D gene uncertain. This CDR3 spans 13 amino acids. The V gene lost 5 bases and the J gene lost 5 bases, with 10 bases spanning the gap. Per germline, CDR1 KGHDR and CDR2 SFDVKD.

This clonotype was found many times. A junction boundary mismatches the germline segment, possibly from a read error. The chain recombines TRBV7-2 with TRBJ1-2; 11 nucleotides agree with TRBD1. The CDR3 length is 14 residues. CDR1 and CDR2 from the germline V gene are SGHTA and FQGNSA. For the CDR3, the DNA is TGCGCCAGCAGCTTGGGGACAGGGGGCTATGGCTACACCTTC. Its protein is CASSLGTGGYGYTF.